This T cell receptor beta chain was documented in a study of identical twins. Study results and caveats: Reduced insertions were recorded for abundant cord blood beta clonotypes, with no such pattern in memory repertoires.

In this sample, this clonotype turned up many times. Its antigen remains unidentified. CDR1 is SGHRS, CDR2 YFSETQ, per germline. The V and J ends lost 1 base and 0 bases respectively, with 9 bases between them. The length of the CDR3 is 15 residues. Each cDNA held unique molecular identifiers, and template switching gave it a universal primer site. TCRdb reprocessed the 5' RACE reads with MiXCR, giving one entry per CDR3 protein. The sample carries about 330,000 distinct CDR3 sequences, roughly 12% recorded once. Healthy Caucasians provided all donations. These data also formed part of another study, on yellow fever vaccine responses in identical twins.

The gene calls are TRBV5-1 and TRBJ2-3; D might be TRBD2 (5 bases). The source of this sequence is a woman aged 18-35 years in good health. The sample taken for sequencing was CD8+ T cells sorted from blood. Written as DNA, the CDR3 is TGCGCCAGCAGCTTGCGCGGGCGCAGCACAGATACGCAGTATTTT. Protein product: CASSLRGRSTDTQYF. Looking up the rest from reference TRBV5-1 and TRBJ2-3 gives the full variable domain: KAGVTQTPRYLIKTRGQQVTLSCSPISGHRSVSWYQQTPGQGLQFLFEYFSETQRNKGNFPGRFSGRQFSNSRSEMNVSTLELGDSALYLCASSLRGRSTDTQYFGPGTRLTVL.